Reported below is one T cell receptor (beta chain). The antigen is not known. As to treatment: approximately nine-day PBMC culture with coronavirus spike peptide pools or control peptides (ViraFEST assay). The ViraFEST method relied on peptide pools to expand antigen-specific T cells, followed by TCR sequencing. Roughly 2 million PBMCs went into each well for culture with 7.5 to 10 IU/ml IL-2 and approximately 9 ug/ml peptide pools. The Oncomine TCR Beta short-read assay was what sequenced the DNA obtained from cultured CD4+ T cells. One entry per CDR3 protein, called by TCRdb with MiXCR from the PCR reads. The sample lists about 14,000 distinct CDR3 sequences, roughly 54% seen once, with around 9.2% in the top ten. The record originates from a study of vaccination and CD4 T cells after COVID-19. Study-wide background: With a range of 35 to 161, the median interval from diagnosis to drawing post-COVID samples was roughly 91 days.

V was pared by 4 bases and J by 4 bases, with 9 bases of the junction left unmatched. The CDR3 is 18 amino acids. The V gene's germline CDR1 is SGHVS and CDR2 FQNEAQ. The source was CD4+ T cells from blood, cultured in vitro, collected before SARS-CoV-2 vaccination. The gene calls are TRBV7-8 and TRBJ2-2, with 13 bases that match TRBD2. This receptor was taken from a human donor who had recovered from COVID-19. The chain's CDR3 is CASSYRTSGGLRTGELFF. CDR3 in DNA: TGTGCCAGCAGCTATCGGACTAGCGGGGGACTCCGCACCGGGGAGCTGTTTTTT.